This T cell receptor beta chain was sequenced in a study of blood T cells in healthy people across ages. The overall study: Per two T cells, about one barcoded beta molecule was captured through template switching.

V shed 3 bases and J shed 7 bases, with 17 bases lying between them. The CDR3 has 14 residues. Germline V gene sequence: CDR1 SGHRS, CDR2 YFSETQ. Then a second PCR, running roughly 7 to 11 cycles, was carried out with a sample-barcoded 5' primer and a J-beta primer mix. From each sample, at least 2.5 million paired-end reads containing CDR3 were obtained. TCRdb itself ran the 5' RACE reads through MiXCR, one entry per CDR3 protein. The sample holds 1.5 million to 2 million distinct CDR3 sequences, roughly 27% seen once. This clonotype was found many times. V is TRBV5-1 and J is TRBJ2-7; possibly TRBD1 for D (5 bases). This clonotype originated in a woman in her 30s in good health. Material: blood. The CDR3 protein is CASSSTVAMWEQYF. For the CDR3, the DNA is TGCGCCAGCAGCTCGACAGTTGCGATGTGGGAGCAGTACTTC.